The rows below give T cell receptor beta chains drawn from one sample of a study of blood T cell repertoires in COVID-19. TCRdb's copy holds only in-frame clones and misses some; the assay was immunoSEQ multiplex PCR. Here the sample spans hundreds of thousands of clones, around 86% being singletons. Source material: peripheral blood. These receptors came from a woman under 40 with active or convalescent COVID-19. CDR3s include the opening cysteine and the closing phenylalanine or tryptophan. The order of the fields is V gene, J gene, clone size, D gene, CDR3 DNA, CDR3 protein. D genes are given only for firm matches. Clone size is stated in some rows and not others, as once, few, many or a class when expanded.

TRBV6-5	TRBJ2-7	-	-	TGTGCCAGCAGCGTCTACCCAGGGAACGACGAGCAGTACTTC	CASSVYPGNDEQYF
TRBV5-1	TRBJ2-7	-	TRBD1	TGCGCCAGCAGCTTCGGACAGGGGGCGTTGGGCGAGCAGTACTTC	CASSFGQGALGEQYF
TRBV3-1/TRBV3-2	TRBJ2-5	-	TRBD2	TGTGCCAGCAGCCAACTACCCTGGGAGGGACCTGAGACCCAGTACTTC	CASSQLPWEGPETQYF
TRBV19	TRBJ2-4	-	-	TGTGCCAGTAGTATGGGCCCGGGGGAAATTCAGTACTTC	CASSMGPGEIQYF
TRBV29-1	TRBJ2-1	-	TRBD1	TGCAGCGTTGAAGATCAGACAGGGTCTGGTTATGAGCAGTTCTTC	CSVEDQTGSGYEQFF
TRBV5-1	TRBJ1-1	-	-	TGCGCCAGCAGCTCAGGGATAAACACTGAAGCTTTCTTT	CASSSGINTEAFF
TRBV9	TRBJ1-5	-	TRBD1	TGTGCCAGCAGCGTAGCAGGGGGGCAGGGTCAGCCCCAGCATTTT	CASSVAGGQGQPQHF
TRBV25-1	TRBJ2-3	-	TRBD2	TGTGCCAGTTCGACTAGCGGAATCACAGATACGCAGTATTTT	CASSTSGITDTQYF
TRBV5-1	TRBJ2-1	-	-	TGCGCCAGCAGGGAGGGGATGGCCTACAATGAGCAGTTCTTC	CASREGMAYNEQFF
TRBV29-1	TRBJ2-7	-	TRBD1	TGCAGCGTTATCCGGGACAGCCGCTACGAGCAGTACTTC	CSVIRDSRYEQYF
TRBV5-1	TRBJ2-7	-	TRBD1	TGCGCCAGCGGGAGGGGACAGGGGGGAGACGAGCAGTACTTC	CASGRGQGGDEQYF
TRBV14	TRBJ1-5	-	TRBD1	TGTGCCAGCAGCCCAGGGGGCCGCGGGAGCAATCAGCCCCAGCATTTT	CASSPGGRGSNQPQHF
TRBV27	TRBJ2-2	-	TRBD2	TGTGCCAGCAGTTTAGTAGCGGGGTACACCGGGGAGCTGTTTTTT	CASSLVAGYTGELFF
TRBV29-1	TRBJ2-1	-	TRBD2	TGCAGCGCTGACCAAGCGGGGGGAGTCTACAATGAGCAGTTCTTC	CSADQAGGVYNEQFF
TRBV3-1/TRBV3-2	TRBJ1-4	once	-	TGTGCCAGCAGCCTCGCTCCAGGGCCTAATGAAAAACTGTTTTTT	CASSLAPGPNEKLFF
TRBV6-5	TRBJ2-5	-	-	TGTGCCAGCAGTCGCGGGGTTACCCAAGAGACCCAGTACTTC	CASSRGVTQETQYF
TRBV4-1	TRBJ1-2	-	-	TGCGCCAGCAGCCAAGTGGGGGGTATGGACTATGGCTACACCTTC	CASSQVGGMDYGYTF
TRBV5-4	TRBJ2-5	-	TRBD2	TGTGCCAGCAGCGACGGGCCGGGAGGGCCGGAGACCCAGTACTTC	CASSDGPGGPETQYF